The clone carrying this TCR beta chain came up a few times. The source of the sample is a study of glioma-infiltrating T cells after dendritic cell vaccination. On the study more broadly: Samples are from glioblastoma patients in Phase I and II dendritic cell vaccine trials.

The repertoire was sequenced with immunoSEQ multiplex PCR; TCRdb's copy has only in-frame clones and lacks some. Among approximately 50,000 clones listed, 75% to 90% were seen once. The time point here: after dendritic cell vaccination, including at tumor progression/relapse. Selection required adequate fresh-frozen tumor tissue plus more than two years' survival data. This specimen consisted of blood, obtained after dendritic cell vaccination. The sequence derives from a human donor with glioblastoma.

The CDR3 region has the DNA TGTGCCAGCAGACCTCAGGGGGTCTCGATCTATGGCTACACCTTC. Translation gives CASRPQGVSIYGYTF. The chain has TRBV28 and TRBJ1-2; 7 nucleotides line up with TRBD1. Per the germline V gene, CDR1 is MDHEN and CDR2 is SYDVKM. V shed 6 bases, J shed 4 bases, and the junction held 11 bases outside the gene matches. The CDR3 totals 15 residues.